A single sample gave rise to the 21 T cell receptor beta chains below, sequenced in a study of T cell repertoires in cytomegalovirus infection. A single record per CDR3 protein comes from TCRdb applying MiXCR to the reads. The sample records about 920,000 distinct CDR3 sequences, approximately 31% being singletons. Their antigen targets remain unknown. The sequenced sample was cultured CD8+ T cells from PBMCs, obtained from culture after CMV antigen stimulation. These receptors were obtained from a human donor in good health (CMV status not recorded). Some clones in this sample may be carry-over from other donors' samples.

This clonotype was seen only once. The gene calls are TRBV4-2 and TRBJ2-2; 7 bases match TRBD2. Trimming at V came to 4 bases and at J to 3 bases, leaving 8 bases not matched to a gene. This CDR3 spans 16 amino acids. Germline loops: CDR1 LGHNA, CDR2 YNFKEQ. CDR3: CASSLRGAGYTGELFF. The CDR3 region has the DNA TGTGCCAGCAGCCTACGTGGAGCGGGGTACACCGGGGAGCTGTTTTTT.

This clonotype turned up a few times. The gene calls are TRBV2 and TRBJ1-1; tentative D call: TRBD1 (5 bases). CDR3 length: 13 amino acids. The germline V gene encodes CDR1 SNHLY and CDR2 FYNNEI. The V end was cut by 6 bases, the J end by 6 bases, with 14 bases between. CDR3 bases: TGTGCCAGCAGAGACCGGGGCGTGGCTGAAGCTTTCTTT. Translating gives CASRDRGVAEAFF.

The chain recombines TRBV7-6 with TRBJ2-7, with D possibly called TRBD1 or TRBD2 (5 bases each). V was clipped by 2 bases and J by 4 bases, with 12 bases between them. Germline CDR1 is SGHVS and CDR2 is FNYEAQ. The CDR3 covers 14 residues. CDR3 loop: CASSLSFGAYEQYF. CDR3 in DNA: TGTGCCAGCAGCTTAAGCTTCGGGGCTTACGAGCAGTACTTC.

The chain joins TRBV6-6 to TRBJ1-1; a possible D gene is TRBD1 (5 bases). Per the germline V gene, CDR1 is MNHNY and CDR2 is SVGAGI (reference sequence). This CDR3 is built from 15 residues. The V gene lost 7 bases and the J gene lost 5 bases, with 20 bases spanning the gap. The CDR3 DNA reads TGTGCCAGCATTAACCCACTCAATCGGGGGACTGAAGCTTTCTTT. This sequence encodes CASINPLNRGTEAFF.

The chain links TRBV6-4 to TRBJ1-6, with 8 bases aligning to TRBD1. This CDR3 contains 16 residues. V dropped 2 bases and J dropped 10; count of bases not matched to a gene: 10. Germline lookup yields CDR1 MRHNA and CDR2 SNTAGT. CDR3 DNA sequence: TGTGCCAGCAGTGACGCAGGGGGCCCCCCGGAATCACCCCTCCACTTT. Its translation: CASSDAGGPPESPLHF.

The V gene is TRBV20-1, the J gene TRBJ2-7; TRBD2 matches at 8 bases. The CDR3 covers 15 residues. Germline assignment: CDR1 DFQATT and CDR2 SNEGSKA (reference sequence). The J segment lost 2 bases and the V segment lost 2 bases, leaving 8 bases of the junction unmatched. The CDR3 loop is CSARRRGVRPYEQYV. The CDR3 bases are TGCAGTGCTAGACGGCGGGGGGTCCGACCCTACGAGCAGTACGTC.

This clonotype has just a few counts. V gene TRBV6-6 combines with J gene TRBJ2-1; D might be TRBD1 (6 bases). The CDR3 is made up of 16 amino acids. Trimming removed 1 base at V and 0 bases at J, with 10 bases between. Germline assignment: CDR1 MNHNY and CDR2 SVGAGI (reference sequence). The DNA of the CDR3 is TGTGCCAGCAGTTACTTGGGACACGGCTCCTACAATGAGCAGTTCTTC. It codes for CASSYLGHGSYNEQFF.

This sequence joins TRBV10-3 and TRBJ2-3; TRBD2 matches 7 bases. Germline lookup yields CDR1 ENHRY and CDR2 SYGVKD. V shed 5 bases and J 4 bases; nucleotides not matched to a gene: 6. This CDR3 comprises 14 residues. The CDR3 coding sequence is TGTGCCATCAGTAGCGGGGATGACCCAGATACGCAGTATTTT. This gives the protein CAISSGDDPDTQYF.

The chain uses TRBV25-1 and TRBJ1-6, with 8 bases lining up with TRBD1. Trimming removed 8 bases from V and 10 bases from J; junction bases left unmatched: 10. Per the germline V gene, CDR1 is MGHDK and CDR2 is SYGVNS. This CDR3 has 14 amino acids. The CDR3 reads CASGQGGWASPLHF. The CDR3 DNA is TGTGCCAGCGGACAGGGAGGGTGGGCCTCACCCCTCCACTTT.

The CDR3 region has the DNA TGTGCCATCAAACTAGGGACAGCTTCTCGCTATGGCTACACCTTC. Encoded protein: CAIKLGTASRYGYTF. The gene calls are TRBV10-3 and TRBJ1-2, with 7 nucleotides matching TRBD1. This CDR3 region has 15 residues. V was pared by 7 bases and J by 4 bases, with 12 bases of the junction left unmatched. Germline assignment: CDR1 ENHRY and CDR2 SYGVKD.

This clonotype was seen many times. The rearrangement links TRBV7-9 to TRBJ2-1, with D uncertain. Germline lookup yields CDR1 SEHNR and CDR2 FQNEAQ (reference sequence). The ends were cut back, 5 bases at V and 0 bases at J, with 11 bases in the middle. The CDR3 sequence is 15 residues long. The CDR3 is CASSPRHSSYNEQFF. The CDR3 nucleotides read TGTGCCAGCAGCCCCCGACATAGCTCCTACAATGAGCAGTTCTTC.

Ten or more counts support this clonotype. The J gene is TRBJ2-7, the V gene TRBV6-1; D is unclear. Trimming pared 6 bases from V and 6 bases from J, leaving 18 bases between. The germline V gene encodes CDR1 MNHNS and CDR2 SASEGT. This CDR3 region has 14 residues. This CDR3 reads CASRGKTGLGEQYV. In nucleotides, the CDR3 is TGTGCCAGCAGGGGTAAGACGGGCTTGGGCGAGCAGTACGTC.

This chain joins TRBV7-8 and TRBJ2-2; D unresolved. The CDR3 loop spans 16 amino acids. V dropped 1 base and J dropped 4 bases, with 13 bases sitting between them. From germline, CDR1 is SGHVS and CDR2 FQNEAQ. CDR3 protein: CASSLVGLDITGELFF. The CDR3 bases are TGTGCCAGCAGCTTAGTTGGGCTAGACATCACCGGGGAGCTGTTTTTT.

V usage is TRBV27 and J usage is TRBJ2-7, with D perhaps TRBD1 (6 bases). This CDR3 spans 14 amino acids. V was trimmed by 6 bases and J by 0 bases, leaving 12 bases between them. Germline V gene sequence: CDR1 MNHEY, CDR2 SMNVEV (reference sequence). The CDR3 here is CASRSTGFSYEQYF. The CDR3 DNA reads TGTGCCAGCAGGTCCACAGGGTTCTCCTACGAGCAGTACTTC.

This clonotype was found many times. This rearrangement joins TRBV7-2 to TRBJ2-1; 9 nucleotides agree with TRBD1. CDR1 is SGHTA and CDR2 is FQGNSA in the germline V gene. The trim removed 2 bases at V and 3 bases at J, leaving 2 bases unmatched. The CDR3 has 15 amino acids. The CDR3 DNA follows: TGTGCCAGCAGCTTATGGGGACAGGGCTACAATGAGCAGTTCTTC. Protein sequence: CASSLWGQGYNEQFF.

The sample holds many counts of this clonotype. The chain is built from TRBV7-8 and TRBJ1-4; perhaps TRBD1 as D (5 bases). CDR1 is SGHVS and CDR2 is FQNEAQ in the germline V gene. V was trimmed by 1 base and J by 8 bases, leaving 14 bases between them. The CDR3 consists of 15 residues. CDR3 sequence: CASSLGGVRQEKLFF. The CDR3 DNA reads TGTGCCAGCAGCTTAGGAGGGGTCCGTCAAGAAAAACTGTTTTTT.

V usage is TRBV9 and J usage is TRBJ1-1; D not resolved. Germline loops: CDR1 SGDLS, CDR2 YYNGEE. This CDR3 region has 14 residues. The V end lost 0 bases, the J end lost 1 base, and 7 bases lay between the germline ends. CDR3 residues: CASSVDLGNTEAFF. The CDR3 coding sequence is TGTGCCAGCAGCGTAGATCTGGGGAACACTGAAGCTTTCTTT.

This clonotype was detected a few times. This chain joins TRBV6-1 and TRBJ1-3; TRBD1 agrees at 7 bases. J was trimmed by 6 bases and V by 6 bases; bases with no gene match: 8. This CDR3 is built from 14 residues. Germline CDR1 MNHNS, CDR2 SASEGT. Here the CDR3 reads CASRPDRFLNTIYF. CDR3 DNA: TGTGCCAGCAGACCGGACAGGTTTCTAAACACCATATATTTT.

The CDR3 loop reads CASSLLLGLQETQYF. The DNA of the CDR3 is TGTGCCAGCAGCCTCCTTTTGGGTTTACAAGAGACCCAGTACTTC. The rearrangement joins TRBV12-3 or TRBV12-4 to TRBJ2-5; D uncertain. There are 15 residues in the CDR3. Trimming shortened V by 6 bases and J by 2 bases, and 16 bases separated the two germline ends.

The chain carries TRBV28 and TRBJ2-3; D gene unclear. CDR1 is MDHEN and CDR2 is SYDVKM in the germline V gene. CDR3 length: 17 amino acids. V dropped 3 bases and J dropped 2 bases, with 18 bases sitting between them. CDR3 nucleotides: TGTGCCAGCAGTTTGTCGGATTTTCCTTCGAACACAGATACGCAGTATTTT. This encodes CASSLSDFPSNTDTQYF.

A note on this clonotype: The junction differs from germline at one of its ends, possibly a read error. The CDR3 spells CASNLAVEEINYGYTF. DNA of the CDR3: TGTGCTAGCAACTTAGCGGTGGAGGAGATTAACTATGGCTATACCTTC. The chain has TRBV7-7 and TRBJ1-2, with D hard to call. The V gene's germline CDR1 is SSHAT and CDR2 FNYEAQ (reference sequence). This CDR3 has 16 amino acids.